This T cell receptor (beta chain) was captured in a study of shared clonotypes between healthy human individuals (dated by TCRdb to the early 2020s). Regarding the research as a whole: The cohort included three men and a couple of women between 18 and 49 years of age. To estimate repertoire size and how much clonotypes are shared between individuals, the study performed deep sequencing of blood TCR repertoires from five healthy adults. To increase sequencing depth and limit assay-specific biases, different laboratories used diverse techniques to prepare libraries and sequence TCR repertoires. Per donor, leukapheresis produced somewhere between about 0.94 and 8.9 billion PBMCs.

The investigation overall reported the following: Sampling was restricted to blood, and TCR repertoires in tissues likely differ from the TCR repertoires found in blood. Pairwise subsampling indicated that sequencing depth was expected to affect the degree of clonotype sharing among donors. Because the study included only a small number of donors, the genetic and exposure-history diversity represented was limited.

CDR1 and CDR2, per the germline V gene (reference sequence), are LNHDA and SQIVND. The CDR3 has 15 amino acids, counting the end cysteine and phenylalanine. Only the CDR3 region is kept as DNA, spanning 45 bases read in frame from base 1. The junction carries 7 bases between V and J, which are trimmed by 4 bases and 0 bases respectively. Using the deep immunoSEQ assay, multiplex PCR amplified TCR CDR3 regions from genomic DNA. Extracted genomic DNA from each cell subset was spread evenly across all wells of several immunoSEQ 96-well plates, with each plate serving as a replicate. For unsorted PBMC, around 330 ng genomic DNA, equal to around 30,000 T cell genomes, was loaded into each replicate PCR. Genomic DNA from unsorted PBMC was sequenced over ten immunoSEQ deep assay plates. The purified libraries were quantified using a Qubit 3.0 fluorometer, sized with a Bioanalyzer 2100, and then quantified again using the KAPA Library Quantification kit. Every immunoSEQ 96-well plate was sequenced on a dedicated single-read 150-cycle Illumina NextSeq 550 flow cell. Under the source paper's analysis protocol: Because the immunoSEQ output held only junctional sequences and lacked quality scores, the filtering could not match the filtering applied to full-length reads. Sequences were annotated with PyIR, a Python wrapper for IgBLAST v1.9, using IMGT germline references to assign V/J genes and CDR3. Reads were removed for weak V/J assignments (E-value above 1e-6), missing CDR3, stop codons, out-of-frame junctions, or ambiguous translated residues. V3J clonotypes were defined by identical inferred V gene, J gene, and CDR3 amino acid sequence. Percentage overlap between repertoires was calculated by dividing the number of shared unique clonotypes by the size of the smaller repertoire. Repertoire richness was assessed with RTK rarefaction, the Chao1 estimator, and Recon v2.1 estimates of unobserved clonotypes. What TCRdb holds here is the immuneACCESS table cut down to in-frame rearrangements. Part of the clones is not present; checked against another copy, under half of the missing clones reflect an unresolved V gene, and the others are unexplained. V and J calls and clone size are as listed in that table; D and trimming were resolved from the DNA. Within this sample are about 460,000 clones, with over 60% of them counted one time only. Of the sample, around 12% is held by the ten largest clones.

With respect to this clone: Its antigen is still unknown. Per-nucleotide qualities are absent, and no much larger clonotype sits a single base away.

Donors were healthy HIV-negative adults with no recently reported acute infections or vaccinations. Every donor was a Caucasian adult living in Nashville, Tennessee, USA. For unsorted samples, roughly 90 million PBMCs were counted, and genomic DNA was extracted using the QIAamp DNA Blood Mini kit. After blood collection by leukapheresis, PBMCs were isolated using Ficoll-Histopaque density gradient centrifugation and then cryopreserved in the vapor phase of liquid nitrogen. Recombination linked TRBV19 to TRBJ2-6; the D gene identity is not certain. This TCR derives from a woman in her thirties or forties in good health. Some clones in this sample may be carry-over from other donors' samples. Sequencing was performed on PBMCs. This receptor carries the CDR3 CASSTLTSGANVLTF. The nucleotides read TGTGCCAGTAGTACCCTGACCTCTGGGGCCAACGTCCTGACTTTC.